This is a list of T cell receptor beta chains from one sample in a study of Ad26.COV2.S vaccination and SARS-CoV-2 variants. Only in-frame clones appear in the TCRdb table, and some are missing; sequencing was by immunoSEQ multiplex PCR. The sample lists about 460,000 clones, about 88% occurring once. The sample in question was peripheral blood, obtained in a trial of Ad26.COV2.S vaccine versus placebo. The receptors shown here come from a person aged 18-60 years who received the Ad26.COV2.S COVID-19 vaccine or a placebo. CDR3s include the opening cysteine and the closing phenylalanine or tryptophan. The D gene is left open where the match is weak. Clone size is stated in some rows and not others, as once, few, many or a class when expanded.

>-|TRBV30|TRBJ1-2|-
TGTGCCTGGAGTGTAACTTTCCAGGGATTATATGGCTACACCTTC
CAWSVTFQGLYGYTF
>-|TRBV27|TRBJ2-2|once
TGTGCCAGCAGTCCAAAATTGTGGGCCCCCGGGGAGCTGTTTTTT
CASSPKLWAPGELFF
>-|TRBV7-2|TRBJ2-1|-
TGTGCCAGCAGCTTAGTGGTTTACAATGAGCAGTTCTTC
CASSLVVYNEQFF
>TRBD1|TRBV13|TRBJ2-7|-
TGTGCCAGCAGCTTAGGCTGGGGACAGGTATCCTACGAGCAGTACTTC
CASSLGWGQVSYEQYF
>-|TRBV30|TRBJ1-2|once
TGTGCCTGGAGTGCGCCTCCAGACCGAAGCTATGGCTACACCTTC
CAWSAPPDRSYGYTF
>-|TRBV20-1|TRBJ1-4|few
TGCAGTGCTAGAAAAAATGAAAAACTGTTTTTT
CSARKNEKLFF
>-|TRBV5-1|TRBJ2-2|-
TGCGCCAGCAGCCGCATCCCCCGGGCCAAAGGGGCCGGGGAGCTGTTTTTT
CASSRIPRAKGAGELFF
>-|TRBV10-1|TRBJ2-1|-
TGCGCCAGCAGTGAGTCTCCGTCCTACAATGAGCAGTTCTTC
CASSESPSYNEQFF
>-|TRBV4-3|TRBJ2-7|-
TGCGCCAGCAGCCAAGATGTCGCTGGGGTCGGAACCTACGAGCAGTACTTC
CASSQDVAGVGTYEQYF
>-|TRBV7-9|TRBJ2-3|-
TGTGCCAGCAGCTTAGCTAGCGGCGGAATGCGCACAGATACGCAGTATTTT
CASSLASGGMRTDTQYF
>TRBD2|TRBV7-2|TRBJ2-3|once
TGTGCCAGCAGCGCCCTAAGCCTGCGGGGGGGCCAGGATACGCAGTATTTT
CASSALSLRGGQDTQYF
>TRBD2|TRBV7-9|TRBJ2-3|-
TGTGCCAGCAGCTCCCCGGGGACTAGCGGGAGGGCCTCAGATACGCAGTATTTT
CASSSPGTSGRASDTQYF
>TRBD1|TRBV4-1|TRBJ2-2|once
TGCGCCAGCAGCCAAGAAGTTTGGAGGACAGGATCCACCGGGGAGCTGTTTTTT
CASSQEVWRTGSTGELFF
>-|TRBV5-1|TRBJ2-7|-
TGCGCCAGCACTGCTGGGGGCTACGAGCAGTACTTC
CASTAGGYEQYF
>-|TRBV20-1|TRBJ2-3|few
TGCAGTGCTAGTCGACCTAGCCGCCGCACAGATACGCAGTATTTT
CSASRPSRRTDTQYF
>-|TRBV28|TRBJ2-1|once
TGTGCCAGAAGCCGGACACCGAACGGTGAGCAGTTCTTC
CARSRTPNGEQFF
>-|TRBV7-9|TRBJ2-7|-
TGTGCCAGCAGCCACATAGGGGGAACCTACGAGCAGTACTTC
CASSHIGGTYEQYF
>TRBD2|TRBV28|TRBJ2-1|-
TGTGCCAGCACCCTAGGGCTAGCGGGAGCCAATGAGCAGTTCTTC
CASTLGLAGANEQFF
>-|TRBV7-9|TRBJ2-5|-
TGTGCCAGCGGTCAGGGGGGAGAGACCCAGTACTTC
CASGQGGETQYF
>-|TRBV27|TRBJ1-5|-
TGTGCCAGCAGCCCTTACAGGCCGAAGGGACTCTGGCATCAGCCCCAGCATTTT
CASSPYRPKGLWHQPQHF
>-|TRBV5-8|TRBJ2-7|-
TGTGCCAGCAGCATTTTTGGGTCGAGCCTCTACGAGCAGTACTTC
CASSIFGSSLYEQYF
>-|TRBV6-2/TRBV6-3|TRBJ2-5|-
TGTGCCAGCAGTTACCGCAGGCAGCTCCAAGAGACCCAGTACTTC
CASSYRRQLQETQYF
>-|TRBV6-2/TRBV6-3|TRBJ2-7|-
TGTGCCAGCAGTACCGGGACTGGCTTTTTCCACGAGCAGTACTTC
CASSTGTGFFHEQYF
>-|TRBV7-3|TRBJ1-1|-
TGTGCCAGCAGCCTAGAGAGGGCAGGTGAAGCTTTCTTT
CASSLERAGEAFF
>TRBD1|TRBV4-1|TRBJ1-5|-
TGCGCCAGCAGCCAATTTGGAACAGGGGCTCAGCCCCAGCATTTT
CASSQFGTGAQPQHF
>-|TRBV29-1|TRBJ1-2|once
TGCAGCGTTGAGTTACAGACCAACTATGGCTACACCTTC
CSVELQTNYGYTF
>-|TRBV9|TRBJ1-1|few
TGTGCCAGCAGCGCCGGGACCTTGAACACTGAAGCTTTCTTT
CASSAGTLNTEAFF
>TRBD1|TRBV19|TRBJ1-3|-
TGTGCCAGTAGTACGCGGACAGGGGGCTCTGGAAACACCATATATTTT
CASSTRTGGSGNTIYF
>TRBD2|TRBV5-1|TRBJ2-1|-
TGCGCCAGCAGCGCCTCGGGACTAGTTTCCAATGAGCAGTTCTTC
CASSASGLVSNEQFF
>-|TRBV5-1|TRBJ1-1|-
TGCGCCAGCACCCCTAAACCGGGACTCACGAACATGAACACTGAAGCTTTCTTT
CASTPKPGLTNMNTEAFF
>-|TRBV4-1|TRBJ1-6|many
TGCGCCAGCAGCCAAGCTGTAGCTACCTATAATTCACCCCTCCACTTT
CASSQAVATYNSPLHF
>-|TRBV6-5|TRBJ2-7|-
TGTGCCAGCAGTTACAGCCCCTTTGGGGCCTACGAGCAGTACTTC
CASSYSPFGAYEQYF
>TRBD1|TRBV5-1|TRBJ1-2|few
TGCGCCAGCACCGCGACAGGGCGCGGCTACACCTTC
CASTATGRGYTF
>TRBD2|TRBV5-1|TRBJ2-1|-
TGCGCCAGCAGTGCTACTAGCGGACAATACAATGAGCAGTTCTTC
CASSATSGQYNEQFF
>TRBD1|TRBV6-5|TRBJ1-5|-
TGTGCCAGCAGAAGACAGGGGGAAACGCCCCAGCATTTT
CASRRQGETPQHF
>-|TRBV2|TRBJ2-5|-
TGTGCCAGCGATGGTAGGACACGTGCGGAGCGAGAGACCCAGTACTTC
CASDGRTRAERETQYF
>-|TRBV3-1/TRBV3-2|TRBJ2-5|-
TGTGCCAGCAGCCACACGCAATCGACCCAGTACTTC
CASSHTQSTQYF
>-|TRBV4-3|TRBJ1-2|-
TGCGCCAGCAGCCAAAGGGACGGTGGTGGCTACACCTTC
CASSQRDGGGYTF
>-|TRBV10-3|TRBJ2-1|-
TGTGCCATCAGTGAGTCCCAGGGGCGGAATGAGCAGTTCTTC
CAISESQGRNEQFF
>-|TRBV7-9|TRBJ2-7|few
TGTGCCAGCAGCAAAAGTCCAGGTTCCTACGAGCAGTACTTC
CASSKSPGSYEQYF